Below are 13 T cell receptor beta chains sequenced from a single sample in a study of technical replicates of blood from a few donors. TCRdb's copy holds only in-frame clones and misses some; the assay was immunoSEQ multiplex PCR. Here the sample spans about 75,000 clones, approximately 97% being singletons. Sequences were obtained from T cells isolated from PBMCs. The receptors come from a human donor in good health.

The rearrangement links TRBV9 to TRBJ2-5; TRBD2 aligns across 8 bases. CDR1 SGDLS and CDR2 YYNGEE come from the germline V gene. Trimming removed 0 bases from V and 4 bases from J; junction bases left unmatched: 5. The CDR3 loop spans 15 amino acids. CDR3 sequence reads: CASSVGSAGAETQYF. CDR3 bases: TGTGCCAGCAGCGTAGGATCAGCGGGAGCAGAGACCCAGTACTTC.

The chain uses TRBV5-6 and TRBJ1-5; 8 nucleotides line up with TRBD1. The CDR3 covers 13 residues. Trimming cost V 4 bases and J 11 bases; bases outside gene matches: 8. CDR1 is SGHDT and CDR2 is YYEEEE in the germline V gene. DNA of the CDR3: TGTGCCAGCAGCCCCTGGGACAGGCAGGCCCAGCATTTT. Translation gives CASSPWDRQAQHF.

The genes are TRBV19 and TRBJ1-2, with a weak D call TRBD1 (5 bases). This CDR3 spans 13 amino acids. Per germline, CDR1 LNHDA and CDR2 SQIVND (reference sequence). V lost 5 bases, J lost 5 bases, and 12 bases lay in between. The CDR3 DNA reads as TGTGCCAGTAGTTACGACAGCGATTATGGCTACACCTTC. It specifies CASSYDSDYGYTF. Drawing the rest from reference TRBV19 and TRBJ1-2, the complete variable domain is DGGITQSPKYLFRKEGQNVTLSCEQNLNHDAMYWYRQDPGQGLRLIYYSQIVNDFQKGDIAEGYSVSREKKESFPLTVTSAQKNPTAFYLCASSYDSDYGYTFGSGTRLTVV.

The count of this clone is one. The chain uses TRBV7-6 and TRBJ2-3; TRBD1 might be the D (6 bases). V lost 2 bases to trimming and J lost 4 bases, with 16 bases between them. The CDR3 consists of 16 residues. The germline CDR1 and CDR2 sequences are SGHVS and FNYEAQ. The CDR3 region is CASSLPAFGQSDTQYF. CDR3 nucleotide sequence: TGTGCCAGCAGCTTACCCGCGTTTGGACAGTCAGATACGCAGTATTTT.

The chain recombines TRBV11-3 with TRBJ2-3; D is undetermined. The germline CDR1 and CDR2 sequences are SGHNT and YENEEA. The V gene lost 6 bases and the J gene lost 2 bases, with 6 bases spanning the gap. This CDR3 comprises 12 residues. The CDR3 protein is CASRGPTDTQYF. Here the CDR3 DNA reads TGTGCCAGCAGGGGCCCCACAGATACGCAGTATTTT.

V usage is TRBV20-1 and J usage is TRBJ2-7; D gene uncertain. The germline CDR1 and CDR2 sequences are DFQATT and SNEGSKA (reference sequence). Trimming took off 2 bases at V and 3 bases at J, with 5 bases between the two ends. The CDR3 is 11 residues long. The CDR3 loop is CSARIHYEQYF. The CDR3, as DNA: TGCAGTGCTAGAATACACTACGAGCAGTACTTC.

This chain links TRBV6-6 with TRBJ2-7; 7 bases align to TRBD2. Germline CDR1 is MNHNY and CDR2 is SVGAGI (reference sequence). The trim removed 7 bases at V and 0 bases at J, leaving 9 bases unmatched. This CDR3 is 15 amino acids long. This CDR3 reads CASTPPAGASYEQYF. DNA for the CDR3: TGTGCCAGCACCCCCCCCGCGGGAGCCTCCTACGAGCAGTACTTC.

The rearrangement joins TRBV19 to TRBJ1-1; the D gene is possibly TRBD1 (6 bases). The V end lost 5 bases, the J end lost 0 bases, and 10 bases lay between the germline ends. The CDR3 spans 14 residues. CDR1 and CDR2 from the germline V gene are LNHDA and SQIVND (reference sequence). This CDR3 reads CASSARGLNTEAFF. CDR3 bases: TGTGCCAGTAGTGCCAGGGGCCTGAACACTGAAGCTTTCTTT.

This chain connects TRBV6-6 to TRBJ2-2, with TRBD2 matching 12 bases. V lost 6 bases and J lost 6; bases outside the gene matches: 8. Looked up from germline, CDR1 is MNHNY and CDR2 is SVGAGI (reference sequence). The CDR3 spans 16 residues. The CDR3 reads CASRPSGRAGAGELFF. The CDR3 DNA sequence: TGTGCCAGCAGGCCTAGCGGGAGGGCCGGGGCCGGGGAGCTGTTTTTT.

This clone was counted once. This rearrangement joins TRBV28 to TRBJ2-1; 9 nucleotides line up with TRBD2. The CDR3 extends over 15 amino acids. The J segment lost 7 bases and the V segment lost 5 bases, leaving 9 bases of the junction unmatched. Germline CDR1 reads MDHEN; CDR2 reads SYDVKM. This CDR3 is CASSELAGRVNEQFF. The CDR3 nucleotides are TGTGCCAGCAGTGAACTAGCGGGTAGGGTAAATGAGCAGTTCTTC.

The rearrangement links TRBV20-1 to TRBJ1-2; 7 bases align to TRBD1. CDR1 and CDR2 from the germline V gene are DFQATT and SNEGSKA (reference sequence). The V and J ends lost 7 bases and 8 bases, in that order; junction bases with no gene match: 7. This CDR3 is 11 amino acids long. The CDR3 loop is CSVDRVDGYTF. The CDR3 region has the DNA TGCAGTGTTGACAGGGTGGACGGCTACACCTTC.

The chain employs TRBV13 and TRBJ2-2; 10 bases are a match to TRBD1. The CDR3 spans 17 residues. V gave up 0 bases and J gave up 8 bases; unmatched junction bases: 9. The germline V gene has CDR1 PRHDT and CDR2 FYEKMQ (reference sequence). CDR3 nucleotide sequence: TGTGCCAGCAGCTTAGGCCCCGGGACAGGGGTTAAAGGGGAGCTGTTTTTT. Protein sequence: CASSLGPGTGVKGELFF.

The genes are TRBV13 and TRBJ2-1; 7 nucleotides line up with TRBD1. CDR1 is PRHDT and CDR2 is FYEKMQ in the germline V gene (reference sequence). CDR3 size: 17 residues. Trimming took 2 bases from V and 0 from J; bases not matched to a gene: 7. CDR3 nucleotides: TGTGCCAGCAGCTTACTCTTGTCAGGGGGCTCCTACAATGAGCAGTTCTTC. Translation gives CASSLLLSGGSYNEQFF.